These 8 T cell receptor beta chains came from one sample sequenced in a study of T-cell reconstitution after alpha-beta-depleted transplantation in children. Preparation of the TCRbeta library used unique molecular identifiers. TCRdb re-derived calls from the PCR reads in MiXCR, one entry per CDR3 protein. The profile covers about 300,000 distinct CDR3 sequences, with 6.5% to 9% appearing a single time and 9.1% taken by the ten largest. Notes on the study in general: Newly produced T cells mostly accounted for T-cell counts and diversity one year post-transplant.

These receptors have no identified antigens. This specimen consisted of peripheral blood, obtained 360 days after TCRalphabeta/CD19-depleted stem cell transplant. Source of these receptors: a female patient aged 2 to 10 who had a stem cell transplant for Fanconi anemia, so the T cells may come from the graft donor.

This clonotype appeared many times. The V gene is TRBV12-3 or TRBV12-4, the J gene TRBJ1-2, with D hard to call. V gave up 5 bases and J gave up 8 bases, with 9 bases separating them. The CDR3 loop spans 11 amino acids. The CDR3 DNA reads TGTGCCAGCAGTGTAGGGTGGGGCTACACCTTC. It is translated as CASSVGWGYTF.

This clonotype came up many times. This chain connects TRBV27 to TRBJ2-7; no clear D gene. V was cut by 1 base and J by 0 bases, with 10 bases left in between. The length of the CDR3 is 15 residues. CDR1 MNHEY and CDR2 SMNVEV come from the germline V gene (reference sequence). CDR3 sequence: CASSLYTASSYEQYF. In DNA form, the CDR3 reads TGTGCCAGCAGTTTATATACAGCGAGCTCCTACGAGCAGTACTTC.

This clonotype has just a few counts. This sequence joins TRBV7-9 and TRBJ1-5, with D perhaps TRBD1 (5 bases). CDR3 length equals 14 residues. CDR1 SEHNR and CDR2 FQNEAQ come from the germline V gene (reference sequence). Trimming left V 5 bases short and J 2 bases short, with 10 bases between. The CDR3 DNA reads TGTGCCAGCAGCCATGGCAGGGGCAATCAGCCCCAGCATTTT. This sequence encodes CASSHGRGNQPQHF.

This clonotype was found many times. The V call is TRBV9, the J call TRBJ2-5; the match to TRBD2 covers 7 bases. After removal of 5 bases from V and 5 bases from J, the junction contained 9 bases not matched to a gene. The CDR3 spans 14 residues. Germline V gene data show CDR1 as SGDLS and CDR2 as YYNGEE. CDR3 in DNA: TGTGCCAGCAGTCCCAGCGGGGTGGTCGAGACCCAGTACTTC. Its protein is CASSPSGVVETQYF.

Many counts were recorded for this clonotype. The J gene is TRBJ2-1, the V gene TRBV12-3 or TRBV12-4, with 7 positions matching TRBD2. Trimming at V came to 7 bases and at J to 3 bases, leaving 12 bases not matched to a gene. The CDR3 has 16 amino acids. The CDR3 region has the DNA TGTGCCAGCAACGTTAGAAGCGGGGCGATCTACAATGAGCAGTTCTTC. Amino acids: CASNVRSGAIYNEQFF.

This clonotype has only a few counts. The V gene is TRBV7-9, the J gene TRBJ1-2; a possible D gene is TRBD1 (5 bases). Between the trimmed V and J ends, which lost 5 bases and 1 base, there was a span of 17 bases. Germline V lookup: CDR1 SEHNR, CDR2 FQNEAQ (reference sequence). The CDR3 has 16 amino acids. The DNA for the CDR3 is TGTGCCAGCAGCCCCAGTGGGGGTATTAGTAACTATGGCTACACCTTC. It is translated as CASSPSGGISNYGYTF.

This sequence joins TRBV18 and TRBJ2-2, with 10 bases identical to TRBD1. The CDR3 contains 16 residues. CDR1 is KGHSH and CDR2 is LQKENI in the germline V gene. V shed 1 base, J shed 4 bases, and the junction held 3 bases outside the gene matches. The CDR3 region has the DNA TGTGCCAGCTCACCACAGGGACAGGGGCCCACCGGGGAGCTGTTTTTT. This sequence encodes CASSPQGQGPTGELFF.

This clonotype was seen at least ten times. V usage is TRBV20-1 and J usage is TRBJ2-3; TRBD2 agrees at 10 bases. This CDR3 is built from 14 residues. Trimming took 4 bases from V and 1 from J; bases not matched to a gene: 2. Germline CDR1 DFQATT, CDR2 SNEGSKA (reference sequence). CDR3 DNA sequence: TGCAGTGCTAACCTAGCGGGGGGCACAGATACGCAGTATTTT. Its translation is CSANLAGGTDTQYF.